This is a list of T cell receptor beta chains from one sample in a study of T cell repertoires in cytomegalovirus infection. TCRdb called the reads again in MiXCR, with one record for every CDR3 protein. The table has under 300,000 distinct CDR3 sequences, over 15% seen once. Sequenced sample: CD8+ T cells from PBMCs. These receptors came from a human donor in good health (CMV status not recorded). Some clones in this sample may be carry-over from other donors' samples. The CDR3 runs from the conserved cysteine through the conserved F or W. D genes are given only for firm matches. Clone size is shown for a subset of rows, as once, few, many or a class of expanded clone.

v_gene	d_gene	abundance	j_gene	CDR3nt	CDR3aa
TRBV6-5	TRBD2	.	TRBJ2-5	TGTGCCAGCAGGGGAGGGACTAGCGGTAACCAAGAGACCCAGTACTTC	CASRGGTSGNQETQYF
TRBV7-9	TRBD1	.	TRBJ2-1	TGTGCCAGCAGCCCCCGCCTAAGGGGGCAGTACAATGAGCAGTTCTTC	CASSPRLRGQYNEQFF
TRBV6-2/TRBV6-3	TRBD1	.	TRBJ1-1	TGTGCCAGCAGTCAGCCGGACAGGGATTCCAAGGAAGCTTTCTTT	CASSQPDRDSKEAFF
TRBV12-3/TRBV12-4	.	many	TRBJ2-6	TGTGCCAGCAGTTTCTGGCTGTCCCCCGGACCGATTAGTTCTGGGGCCAACGTCCTGACTTTC	CASSFWLSPGPISSGANVLTF
TRBV28	.	.	TRBJ2-7	TGTGCCAGCAGTAAATTCGGGCTTAGGGGTTCTGCCTACGAGCAGTACTTC	CASSKFGLRGSAYEQYF
TRBV12-3/TRBV12-4	.	.	TRBJ2-2	TGTGCCAGCAGCCCCCGGCCCGGGTTCACCGGGGAGCTGTTTTTT	CASSPRPGFTGELFF
TRBV18	TRBD1	few	TRBJ2-1	TGTGCCAGCTCACCAGCGGGGACAGGCGCACTCTACAATGAGCAGTTCTTC	CASSPAGTGALYNEQFF
TRBV10-3	.	.	TRBJ1-1	TGTGCCATCAGTGATAGCTTAGGGAACACTGAAGCTTTCTTT	CAISDSLGNTEAFF
TRBV7-2	.	many	TRBJ2-7	TGTGCCAGCAGCCCGAGCCCAAGCTCCTACGAGCAGTACTTC	CASSPSPSSYEQYF
TRBV5-6	.	.	TRBJ1-1	TGTGCCAGCACCGACCACTACCTCCAGGGCAACACTGAAGCTTTCTTT	CASTDHYLQGNTEAFF
TRBV29-1	TRBD1	.	TRBJ1-2	TGCAGCGCCTCCCAGGGGACAGTCTATGGCTACACCTTC	CSASQGTVYGYTF
TRBV10-3	TRBD1	few	TRBJ2-7	TGTGCCATCAGTGAGTCGGCAATTAGGACAGGGGTCTCCTACGAGCAGTACTTC	CAISESAIRTGVSYEQYF
TRBV2	.	.	TRBJ1-1	TGTGCCAGCAGTGGTTCGGTCTGGCAGACCACTGAAGCTTTCTTT	CASSGSVWQTTEAFF
TRBV15	.	.	TRBJ2-3	TGTGCCACCAGCGTAGACGGGGAGATTTGGCAGTATTTT	CATSVDGEIWQYF
TRBV12-3/TRBV12-4	.	.	TRBJ2-7	TGTGCCAGCAGTATCTTCGACGGTTACGAGCAGTACTTC	CASSIFDGYEQYF
TRBV19	.	.	TRBJ1-4	TGTGCCAGTAGTATAGCGGCCGACTCTGAAAAACTGTTTTTT	CASSIAADSEKLFF
TRBV6-1	TRBD2	many	TRBJ2-7	TGTGCCAGCAGCTTTTCCTTAGCGGGGGGCTCCTACGAGCAGTACTTC	CASSFSLAGGSYEQYF
TRBV29-1	TRBD2	few	TRBJ2-7	TGCAGCGTTGGACTAGCGGGTTTCCCCGAGCAGTACTTC	CSVGLAGFPEQYF
TRBV19	.	few	TRBJ2-2	TGTGCCAGTACCCGACAGGTGGTTCGTGGTTCGAACACCGGGGAGCTGTTTTTT	CASTRQVVRGSNTGELFF
TRBV20-1	.	.	TRBJ2-5	TGCAGTGCTAGATCCAAAGGGGAGGTCAAAGAGACCCAGTACTTC	CSARSKGEVKETQYF
TRBV5-1	TRBD2	once	TRBJ2-1	TGCGCCAGCAGCCTCACGGGACTAGCGGACAATGAGCAGTTCTTC	CASSLTGLADNEQFF
TRBV28	.	many	TRBJ2-7	TGTGCCAGCAGTCCTCAGGGAGACTTCTCCGAGCAGTACTTC	CASSPQGDFSEQYF
TRBV19	.	many	TRBJ2-7	TGTGCCAGTAGTCTAGACGGAGGGACTTTCGAGCAGTACTTC	CASSLDGGTFEQYF
TRBV7-2	.	many	TRBJ1-1	TGTGCCAGCAGCTTAGCGGTCGGGGGCAGGAACACTGAAGCTTTCTTT	CASSLAVGGRNTEAFF